One and the same sample provided the 23 T cell receptor beta chains below, sequenced in a study of regulatory T cells in long-lasting Graves disease. Time point described: newly diagnosed GD, antithyroid drugs for less than 3 months. RNA from PBMCs was the source of the TCR library. Assembly of TCR beta libraries relied on iRepertoire HTBI primers together with Arm-PCR of CDR3 regions. TCRdb redid the calling of the multiplex PCR reads with MiXCR, one entry per CDR3 protein. The sample yields around 400,000 distinct CDR3 sequences, 12% seen once. The data also belong to a second study, concerning T cells in Graves' hyperthyroidism and ophthalmopathy.

This specimen was peripheral blood mononuclear cells (PBMCs), taken at new diagnosis, from a patient treated with antithyroid drugs. The source of these receptors is a woman between 18 and 29 years old with Graves disease.

This clonotype was recorded many times. The V call is TRBV7-8, the J call TRBJ1-1, with D unresolved. Per the germline V gene, CDR1 is SGHVS and CDR2 is FQNEAQ. This CDR3 region has 17 residues. V was trimmed by 1 base and J by 3 bases, leaving 18 bases between them. The CDR3 is CASSLDVRTWVDTEAFF. In DNA form, the CDR3 reads TGTGCCAGCAGCTTAGACGTTAGGACGTGGGTTGACACTGAAGCTTTCTTT. The full variable domain, its missing parts supplied by reference TRBV7-8 and TRBJ1-1, is GAGVSQSPRYKVAKRGQDVALRCDPISGHVSLFWYQQALGQGPEFLTYFQNEAQLDKSGLPSDRFFAERPEGSVSTLKIQRTQQEDSAVYLCASSLDVRTWVDTEAFFGQGTRLTVV.

This clonotype was observed a few times. The J gene is TRBJ2-1, the V gene TRBV24-1, with D possibly TRBD1 on 5 matching bases. V was pared by 3 bases and J by 0 bases, with 11 bases between. CDR1 and CDR2 from the germline V gene are KGHDR and SFDVKD. The CDR3 contains 16 residues. The CDR3 here is CATSDARDLSYNEQFF. In nucleotides, the CDR3 is TGTGCCACCAGTGATGCCAGGGATCTCTCCTACAATGAGCAGTTCTTC.

Many counts were recorded for this clonotype. The chain carries TRBV12-3 or TRBV12-4 and TRBJ1-1, with 7 nucleotides matching TRBD1. V shed 6 bases, J shed 3 bases, and the junction held 7 bases outside the gene matches. The CDR3 totals 14 residues. The DNA of the CDR3 is TGTGCCAGCAGCCCTACAGGGGACCACACTGAAGCTTTCTTT. Amino acids: CASSPTGDHTEAFF.

The rearrangement links TRBV20-1 to TRBJ2-7; D unclear. Trimming took off 2 bases at V and 2 bases at J, with 10 bases between the two ends. Per the germline V gene, CDR1 is DFQATT and CDR2 is SNEGSKA (reference sequence). This CDR3 is built from 13 residues. CDR3 amino acids: CSARRAAAYEQYF. The CDR3 nucleotides are TGCAGTGCTAGACGGGCCGCCGCCTACGAGCAGTACTTC.

To note about this clonotype: A read error may be the cause here, since a much bigger clone is one base away. The V gene is TRBV20-1, the J gene TRBJ2-4; TRBD1 matches 8 bases. The J call may be faulty, since TRBJ2-5 better matches the DNA end. Germline lookup yields CDR1 DFQATT and CDR2 SNEGSKA (reference sequence). The CDR3 spans 15 residues. The CDR3 DNA reads TGCAGTGCCGACCGGACAGGGCGGGGTCCAGTGACCCAGTACTTC. Its translation: CSADRTGRGPVTQYF.

In this sample, this clonotype turned up many times. This chain joins TRBV11-2 and TRBJ2-1, with unresolved D. Germline assignment: CDR1 SGHAT and CDR2 FQNNGV. Trimming cost V 3 bases and J 5 bases, with 14 bases left between them. The CDR3 extends over 15 amino acids. The CDR3 loop is CASSFLSANNNEQFF. In DNA form, the CDR3 reads TGTGCCAGCAGCTTCTTGTCGGCCAATAACAATGAGCAGTTCTTC.

There are many counts of this clonotype. The J gene is TRBJ2-2, the V gene TRBV4-2, with 7 bases fitting TRBD1. CDR1 and CDR2 from the germline V gene are LGHNA and YNFKEQ. The CDR3 has 18 amino acids. Germline trimming cut 4 bases from V and 0 bases from J; bases unmatched to any gene: 11. This CDR3 reads CASSRQGARLSNTGELFF. The DNA for the CDR3 is TGTGCCAGCAGCCGACAGGGAGCGAGGTTATCGAACACCGGGGAGCTGTTTTTT.

This clonotype was counted at least ten times. This chain links TRBV6-2 or TRBV6-3 with TRBJ1-2; D is undetermined. This CDR3 is built from 14 residues. V dropped 0 bases and J dropped 2 bases, with 7 bases sitting between them. Germline-derived CDR1 and CDR2 are MNHEY and SVGEGT. The CDR3 region has the DNA TGTGCCAGCAGTTACTCGGGCAGGAACTATGGCTACACCTTC. Translation: CASSYSGRNYGYTF.

The table lists this clonotype with a few counts. The chain combines TRBV4-3 with TRBJ2-6; D gene ambiguous. V lost 0 bases and J lost 5, with 8 bases in between. The CDR3 runs 15 residues. Germline loops: CDR1 LGHNA, CDR2 YSLEER. The chain's CDR3 is CASSQDSLRANVLTF. In nucleotides, the CDR3 is TGCGCCAGCAGCCAAGATTCTCTGCGGGCCAACGTCCTGACTTTC.

This clonotype was seen a few times. V gene TRBV4-3 combines with J gene TRBJ1-1; 9 nucleotides match TRBD1. The V and J ends lost 3 bases and 3 bases, in that order; junction bases with no gene match: 11. Germline V gene data show CDR1 as LGHNA and CDR2 as YSLEER. The CDR3 is 17 amino acids. DNA for the CDR3: TGCGCCAGCAGCCAGGGGACAGGGCGAATTTGGGACACTGAAGCTTTCTTT. Translated, it gives CASSQGTGRIWDTEAFF.

This clonotype was found a few times. The chain couples TRBV5-1 to TRBJ2-1; D unclear. The CDR3 is 15 residues long. The germline V and J ends were trimmed by 0 bases and 1 base, with 8 bases remaining between them. CDR1 is SGHRS, CDR2 YFSETQ, per germline. CDR3 in DNA: TGCGCCAGCAGCTTGGGACGGTATTCCTACAATGAGCAGTTCTTC. This codes for CASSLGRYSYNEQFF. The full variable domain, its missing parts supplied by reference TRBV5-1 and TRBJ2-1, is KAGVTQTPRYLIKTRGQQVTLSCSPISGHRSVSWYQQTPGQGLQFLFEYFSETQRNKGNFPGRFSGRQFSNSRSEMNVSTLELGDSALYLCASSLGRYSYNEQFFGPGTRLTVL.

In this sample, this clonotype turned up many times. The chain combines TRBV3-1 with TRBJ2-1, with D maybe TRBD1 (6 bases). The length of the CDR3 is 15 residues. The ends were cut back, 3 bases at V and 1 base at J, with 10 bases in the middle. Germline CDR1 is LGHDT and CDR2 is YNNKEL (reference sequence). The DNA of the CDR3 is TGTGCCAGCAGCCATTTTGGACAGTCCTACAATGAGCAGTTCTTC. Its protein is CASSHFGQSYNEQFF.

This clonotype came up many times. The rearrangement joins TRBV5-1 to TRBJ2-7; TRBD1 might be the D (6 bases). Germline CDR1 reads SGHRS; CDR2 reads YFSETQ. The CDR3 is 14 amino acids. Trimming removed 2 bases at V and 3 bases at J, with 12 bases between. CDR3: CASSLGGQFYEQYV. In DNA, the CDR3 is TGCGCCAGCAGCTTAGGCGGACAGTTCTACGAGCAGTACGTC.

Concerning this clonotype itself: This may stem from a read error, because a much larger clone lies one nucleotide away. This chain links TRBV13 with TRBJ2-7, with 9 positions matching TRBD1. Per the germline V gene, CDR1 is PRHDT and CDR2 is FYEKMQ (reference sequence). The CDR3 is 15 residues long. V was clipped by 0 bases and J by 4 bases; unmatched bases: 4. The CDR3 region is CASSLGGQGNYEQYF. The DNA for the CDR3 is TGTGCCAGCAGCTTAGGGGGACAGGGTAATTACGAGCAGTACTTC.

The sample holds many counts of this clonotype. V and J are TRBV6-5 and TRBJ1-2; D gene uncertain. The CDR3 is made up of 19 amino acids. Germline V gene data show CDR1 as MNHEY and CDR2 as SVGAGI. Trimming pared 0 bases from V and 6 bases from J, leaving 26 bases between. The CDR3 sequence: CASSYSIGGRHLVENGYTF. CDR3 bases: TGTGCCAGCAGTTACTCGATAGGTGGACGACACCTTGTCGAGAATGGCTACACCTTC.

This clonotype showed up just a few times. The V call is TRBV5-4, the J call TRBJ2-5; D is uncertain. The CDR3 consists of 14 residues. V lost 0 bases and J lost 1, with 7 bases in between. Germline V CDR1 and CDR2: SGHNT, YYREEE (reference sequence). For the CDR3, the DNA is TGTGCCAGCAGCTTGGTGTCAAGCCAAGAGACCCAGTACTTC. As protein: CASSLVSSQETQYF.

This clonotype was recorded many times. The chain uses TRBV7-2 and TRBJ2-3, with D uncertain. The CDR3 consists of 15 residues. Between the trimmed V and J ends, which lost 1 base and 5 bases, there was a span of 13 bases. Germline CDR1 SGHTA, CDR2 FQGNSA. The CDR3 sequence: CASSLGSWFQDTQYF. The CDR3 DNA sequence: TGTGCCAGCAGCTTAGGCTCGTGGTTCCAAGATACGCAGTATTTT. The whole variable domain, remainder taken from reference TRBV7-2 and TRBJ2-3, is GAGVSQSPSNKVTEKGKDVELRCDPISGHTALYWYRQSLGQGLEFLIYFQGNSAPDKSGLPSDRFSAERTGGSVSTLTIQRTQQEDSAVYLCASSLGSWFQDTQYFGPGTRLTVL.

The chain employs TRBV13 and TRBJ2-7; 8 bases line up with TRBD2. Germline CDR1 reads PRHDT; CDR2 reads FYEKMQ (reference sequence). The CDR3 has 14 amino acids. Trimming took 5 bases from V and 2 from J; bases not matched to a gene: 5. The DNA for the CDR3 is TGTGCCAGCAGCCTTAGCGGGGCCGCCTACGAGCAGTACTTC. Translation gives CASSLSGAAYEQYF. Based on the CDR3 plus reference TRBV13 and TRBJ2-7, the full variable domain is AAGVIQSPRHLIKEKRETATLKCYPIPRHDTVYWYQQGPGQDPQFLISFYEKMQSDKGSIPDRFSAQQFSDYHSELNMSSLELGDSALYFCASSLSGAAYEQYFGPGTRLTVT.

This clonotype was observed a few times. One base away lies a much larger clone, so this may be a sequencing read error. This chain uses TRBV6-2 or TRBV6-3 with TRBJ1-1; the D gene is possibly TRBD1 (5 bases). The CDR3 runs to 16 residues. CDR1 and CDR2 (germline): MNHEY, SVGEGT. The CDR3 bases are TGTGCCAGCAGTTACCTTGTCGGTTACACGGACACTGAAGCTTCCTTT. Its translation is CASSYLVGYTDTEASF.

This clonotype was picked up many times. This chain joins TRBV20-1 and TRBJ2-1; no reliable D call. Trimming stripped 5 bases from V and 4 bases from J, with 9 bases between. Germline CDR1 DFQATT, CDR2 SNEGSKA (reference sequence). This CDR3 has 12 residues. The DNA for the CDR3 is TGCAGTGCTTCACGCGAATACAATGAGCAGTTCTTC. It yields the protein CSASREYNEQFF.

This clonotype was found a few times. The gene calls are TRBV4-3 and TRBJ1-4; D call uncertain. CDR3 size: 15 residues. V was cut by 4 bases and J by 3 bases, with 12 bases left in between. Looked up from germline, CDR1 is LGHNA and CDR2 is YSLEER. DNA of the CDR3: TGCGCCAGCAGCCTCTGGGTAGCTGCTAATGAAAAACTGTTTTTT. Translation: CASSLWVAANEKLFF.

This clonotype appeared many times. The rearrangement joins TRBV5-1 to TRBJ1-1, with a tentative D call TRBD1 (5 bases). CDR1 is SGHRS, CDR2 YFSETQ, per germline. V was trimmed by 2 bases and J by 0 bases, leaving 11 bases between them. The CDR3 loop spans 15 amino acids. The CDR3 DNA is TGCGCCAGCAGCTTACGGGGCAGGGTGAACACTGAAGCTTTCTTT. Its translation: CASSLRGRVNTEAFF.

J is TRBJ1-2 and V is TRBV4-1; 7 bases map to TRBD1. Germline assignment: CDR1 MGHRA and CDR2 YSYEKL. V gave up 1 base and J gave up 5 bases; unmatched junction bases: 13. The CDR3 is 17 residues long. CDR3 coding DNA: TGCGCCAGCAGCCAAGGTGGAGGGGGCGGCAGGAGTTATGGCTACACCTTC. It codes for CASSQGGGGGRSYGYTF.